This entry is about one T cell receptor (beta chain). Sequenced by immunoSEQ multiplex PCR; TCRdb stores in-frame clones only, minus some. The sample consists of roughly 2.1 million clones, approximately 94% of them appearing once. This sample was included in a study of shared clonotypes between healthy human individuals. It was CD45RO-negative cells, positively selected for CCR7, that made up naive CD8 cells, with terminally differentiated effector memory CD45RA+ cells excluded. There are 14 residues in the CDR3. Trimming took 3 bases from V and 0 from J, leaving 9 bases between them. Germline loops: CDR1 SGHDN, CDR2 FVKESK.

Sequenced: naive CD8+ T cells from PBMCs. The sequence came from a young man in good health. Some clones in this sample may be carry-over from other donors' samples. The V call is TRBV14, the J call TRBJ2-7, with D unclear. CDR3 loop: CASSQPAVSYEQYF. The CDR3 bases are TGTGCCAGCAGCCAGCCAGCTGTCTCCTACGAGCAGTACTTC.